Presented here are 10 T cell receptor beta chains from one specimen sequenced in a study of lymphopenia after photon versus proton radiotherapy. Here immunoSEQ multiplex PCR was the method, and the copy in TCRdb shows in-frame clones only, minus some. The profile shows around 28,000 clones, around 81% of them singletons. The sequenced sample was peripheral blood, obtained from a patient treated with photon-based radiotherapy. These receptors all come from a man aged 50 to 59 with gastric cancer.

The chain is built from TRBV6-5 and TRBJ2-3; D call uncertain. CDR3 size: 14 residues. V lost 2 bases, J lost 4 bases, and 10 bases lay in between. Germline V gives CDR1 MNHEY, CDR2 SVGAGI. The CDR3 DNA reads TGTGCCAGCAGTTACATTGACACCCCAGATACGCAGTATTTT. It specifies CASSYIDTPDTQYF.

The V and J genes are TRBV15 and TRBJ2-5, with D perhaps matching TRBD1 (5 bases). The CDR3 sequence is 13 residues long. Germline CDR1 reads LNHNV; CDR2 reads YYDKDF (reference sequence). With 7 bases removed from V and 2 bases from J, the gap between germline ends came to 11 bases. CDR3: CATTEGAQETQYF. CDR3 in DNA: TGTGCCACCACTGAAGGGGCGCAAGAGACCCAGTACTTC.

V is TRBV7-3 and J is TRBJ1-6, with TRBD1 matching over 7 bases. Germline V gene lookup returns CDR1 SGHTA and CDR2 FQGTGA. V was pared by 4 bases and J by 0 bases, with 3 bases of the junction left unmatched. The CDR3 sequence is 16 residues long. The CDR3 nucleotides are TGTGCCAGCAGCTGGGGACAGAGCTCCTATAATTCACCCCTCCACTTT. Translated, it gives CASSWGQSSYNSPLHF.

The chain recombines TRBV6-1 with TRBJ1-2; 12 bases align to TRBD1. The V segment lost 5 bases and the J segment 2 bases; nucleotides outside the gene matches: 3. The CDR3 spans 15 residues. Germline CDR1 reads MNHNS; CDR2 reads SASEGT. The CDR3 DNA follows: TGTGCCAGCAGTACCGGGACAGGGGGCAACTATGGCTACACCTTC. Residues: CASSTGTGGNYGYTF.

This clone was picked up one time. V usage is TRBV5-5 and J usage is TRBJ1-4, with D uncertain. Germline CDR1 is SGHKS and CDR2 is YYEKEE (reference sequence). The CDR3 extends over 13 amino acids. Trimming shortened V by 4 bases and J by 4 bases, and 8 bases separated the two germline ends. The CDR3 here is CASSLSGNEKLFF. In DNA, the CDR3 is TGTGCCAGCAGCCTCAGTGGTAATGAAAAACTGTTTTTT.

The chain recombines TRBV7-8 with TRBJ2-7; TRBD1 might be the D (5 bases). Trimming took 1 base from V and 8 from J, leaving 15 bases between them. The CDR3 is 14 amino acids. Germline V lookup: CDR1 SGHVS, CDR2 FQNEAQ. The CDR3 DNA reads TGTGCCAGCAGCTTAGTACAGGACCTTTACAAGCAGTACTTC. This codes for CASSLVQDLYKQYF.

This clone was counted between two and nine times. The CDR3 protein is CASSDPGLVGGELFF. CDR3 DNA: TGTGCCAGCAGTGACCCGGGGTTGGTTGGCGGGGAGCTGTTTTTT. The V gene is TRBV27, the J gene TRBJ2-2, with D maybe TRBD2 (5 bases). V was shortened by 5 bases and J by 7 bases, with 17 bases between the two germline ends. The CDR3 is 15 residues long. Per germline, CDR1 MNHEY and CDR2 SMNVEV (reference sequence).

The gene calls are TRBV15 and TRBJ1-2; 8 bases map to TRBD1. There are 14 residues in the CDR3. Germline lookup yields CDR1 LNHNV and CDR2 YYDKDF (reference sequence). V trimming: 3 bases; J trimming: 4 bases; junction bases outside the gene matches: 4. This chain's CDR3 is CATSSQTGGYGYTF. CDR3 sequence (DNA): TGTGCCACCAGCAGCCAAACAGGGGGCTATGGCTACACCTTC. The full variable domain, in which reference TRBV15 and TRBJ1-2 provide the parts outside the CDR3, is DAMVIQNPRYQVTQFGKPVTLSCSQTLNHNVMYWYQQKSSQAPKLLFHYYDKDFNNEADTPDNFQSRRPNTSFCFLDIRSPGLGDTAMYLCATSSQTGGYGYTFGSGTRLTVV.

This clone has just a few counts. The rearrangement links TRBV5-6 to TRBJ2-7; D perhaps matches TRBD2 (6 bases). V was shortened by 2 bases and J by 6 bases, with 9 bases between the two germline ends. Germline loops: CDR1 SGHDT, CDR2 YYEEEE. CDR3 length: 12 amino acids. The CDR3 DNA sequence: TGTGCCAGCAGCTTCCGCGGGGTCGAGCAGTACTTC. Translation: CASSFRGVEQYF.

This sequence joins TRBV11-2 and TRBJ2-1; a possible D gene is TRBD1 (5 bases). The V gene lost 3 bases and the J gene lost 5 bases, with 8 bases spanning the gap. The CDR3 extends over 13 amino acids. The germline V gene encodes CDR1 SGHAT and CDR2 FQNNGV. The CDR3 protein is CASSFRQNNEQFF. The CDR3 DNA follows: TGTGCCAGCAGCTTCCGACAGAACAATGAGCAGTTCTTC.